These T cell receptor beta chains were read from a single sample in a study of blood T cell repertoires in COVID-19. Clones were read by immunoSEQ multiplex PCR, and TCRdb kept only the in-frame ones, dropping some. The sample has 150,000 to 200,000 clones; around nine tenths are singletons. The sample taken for sequencing was peripheral blood. Receptor source: a man in his fifties or sixties with active or convalescent COVID-19. CDR3s include the opening cysteine and the closing phenylalanine or tryptophan. The D gene is left open where the match is weak. Size is omitted from some rows. Given values are once, few, many or a class for expanded clones.

NA | TRBD2 | TRBJ2-5 | TRBV27 | CASSFQGLGETQYF | TGTGCCAGCAGTTTCCAGGGACTAGGAGAGACCCAGTACTTC
NA | NA | TRBJ2-7 | TRBV12-5 | CASGLVRQGIEQYF | TGTGCTAGTGGTTTGGTACGTCAGGGAATCGAGCAGTACTTC
NA | NA | TRBJ2-1 | TRBV5-4 | CASSPKGAGPPYNEQFF | TGTGCCAGCAGCCCAAAGGGCGCGGGGCCCCCCTACAATGAGCAGTTCTTC
NA | NA | TRBJ2-3 | TRBV5-1 | CASSVHTTDTQYF | TGCGCCAGCAGCGTGCACACCACAGATACGCAGTATTTT
NA | NA | TRBJ1-1 | TRBV10-2 | CASSEGRVMNTEAFF | TGCGCCAGCAGTGAGGGCAGGGTAATGAACACTGAAGCTTTCTTT
once | NA | TRBJ1-4 | TRBV5-1 | CASSLGDLPTNEKLFF | TGCGCCAGCAGCCTGGGGGACTTACCAACTAATGAAAAACTGTTTTTT
NA | NA | TRBJ1-4 | TRBV7-9 | CASSPDRPTNEKLFF | TGTGCCAGCAGCCCAGACAGGCCAACTAATGAAAAACTGTTTTTT
NA | NA | TRBJ2-7 | TRBV11-2 | CASSLQQVYYEQYF | TGTGCCAGCAGCTTACAGCAGGTTTACTACGAGCAGTACTTC
once | NA | TRBJ2-3 | TRBV9 | CASSVVGGADTQYF | TGTGCCAGCAGCGTAGTTGGGGGCGCAGATACGCAGTATTTT
NA | TRBD1 | TRBJ2-7 | TRBV25-1 | CASSAPGTGGYEQYF | TGTGCCAGCAGTGCCCCCGGGACAGGGGGCTACGAGCAGTACTTC
NA | NA | TRBJ2-1 | TRBV19 | CASSWSGTYNEQFF | TGTGCCAGTAGTTGGTCAGGAACTTACAATGAGCAGTTCTTC
NA | NA | TRBJ1-1 | TRBV18 | CASSPFPDNMNTEAFF | TGTGCCAGCTCCCCTTTCCCGGACAACATGAACACTGAAGCTTTCTTT
NA | NA | TRBJ1-2 | TRBV18 | CASSPPGNYGYTF | TGTGCCAGCTCACCGCCTGGCAACTATGGCTACACCTTC
NA | NA | TRBJ1-3 | TRBV18 | CASSPSTGFPSGNTIYF | TGTGCCAGCTCACCCTCGACAGGTTTCCCCTCTGGAAACACCATATATTTT
NA | NA | TRBJ2-2 | TRBV12-3/TRBV12-4 | CASSSRGGLFF | TGTGCCAGCAGTTCCCGAGGAGGGCTGTTTTTT
NA | TRBD1 | TRBJ2-7 | TRBV5-1 | CASSLGQGSYEQYF | TGCGCCAGCAGCTTGGGACAGGGCTCCTACGAGCAGTACTTC
NA | NA | TRBJ1-5 | TRBV9 | CASSVVDKLYLPQHF | TGTGCCAGCAGCGTAGTCGACAAGCTCTATCTGCCCCAGCATTTT
NA | NA | TRBJ1-2 | TRBV18 | CASSTTGSYGYTF | TGTGCCAGCTCTACGACAGGATCCTATGGCTACACCTTC
NA | NA | TRBJ2-5 | TRBV28 | CASCSSAGTQYF | TGTGCCAGCTGCTCTTCGGCAGGGACCCAGTACTTC
NA | NA | TRBJ2-5 | TRBV24-1 | CATSDFGGGRGETQYF | TGTGCCACCAGTGATTTTGGGGGGGGCCGAGGGGAGACCCAGTACTTC
NA | NA | TRBJ2-7 | TRBV14 | CASSQTRKRYYEQYF | TGTGCCAGCAGCCAAACCCGGAAGAGGTACTACGAGCAGTACTTC
NA | NA | TRBJ1-3 | TRBV7-3 | CASSYLGLLLRNTIYF | TGTGCCAGCAGCTACCTGGGGCTCCTCCTGAGAAACACCATATATTTT
once | TRBD2 | TRBJ2-2 | TRBV4-1 | CASSQGTSGNTGELFF | TGCGCCAGCAGCCAGGGGACTAGCGGTAACACCGGGGAGCTGTTTTTT
NA | TRBD1 | TRBJ1-1 | TRBV20-1 | CSASLQGGPEAFF | TGCAGTGCTAGTTTACAGGGGGGGCCCGAAGCTTTCTTT
NA | NA | TRBJ1-2 | TRBV9 | CASSVGAGVRGNYGYTF | TGTGCCAGCAGCGTAGGAGCAGGGGTGAGAGGGAACTATGGCTACACCTTC
NA | TRBD1 | TRBJ2-5 | TRBV24-1 | CATSGQGLGETQYF | TGTGCCACCAGTGGACAGGGTTTGGGGGAGACCCAGTACTTC
NA | TRBD2 | TRBJ2-6 | TRBV19 | CASSGTSLSGANVLTF | TGTGCCAGTAGCGGGACTAGCCTCTCTGGGGCCAACGTCCTGACTTTC
NA | NA | TRBJ1-2 | TRBV12-1 | CASSQKIEKGEKNYGYTF | TGTGCCAGCAGCCAGAAGATCGAAAAGGGGGAAAAAAACTATGGCTACACCTTC
NA | NA | TRBJ1-5 | TRBV15 | CATSKWEGRPQPQHF | TGTGCCACCAGCAAATGGGAGGGACGACCTCAGCCCCAGCATTTT
NA | TRBD1 | TRBJ1-1 | TRBV27 | CASSYPGGRATEAFF | TGTGCCAGCAGTTACCCAGGGGGAAGGGCCACTGAAGCTTTCTTT
NA | TRBD2 | TRBJ2-3 | TRBV5-1 | CASSFPGGITDTQYF | TGCGCCAGCAGCTTCCCGGGGGGGATCACAGATACGCAGTATTTT
NA | TRBD1 | TRBJ1-5 | TRBV2 | CASRGQGPSGGQPQHF | TGTGCCAGCAGGGGACAGGGACCGTCAGGAGGTCAGCCCCAGCATTTT
NA | NA | TRBJ2-1 | TRBV6-5 | CASTEWVRGDNEQFF | TGTGCCAGCACCGAATGGGTCAGGGGGGACAATGAGCAGTTCTTC
NA | NA | TRBJ2-1 | TRBV6-1 | CASSESTLSSYNEQFF | TGTGCCAGCAGTGAATCGACACTGAGCTCCTACAATGAGCAGTTCTTC
NA | NA | TRBJ2-3 | TRBV5-1 | CASSPGQITDTQYF | TGCGCCAGCAGCCCCGGACAGATCACAGATACGCAGTATTTT
NA | NA | TRBJ1-3 | TRBV6-5 | CASRGHSGNTIYF | TGTGCCAGCAGGGGACATTCTGGAAACACCATATATTTT
NA | NA | TRBJ2-2 | TRBV9 | CARSQGTGELFF | TGTGCCAGGTCTCAGGGGACCGGGGAGCTGTTTTTT
NA | TRBD1 | TRBJ1-5 | TRBV4-1 | CASSQVGQADQPQHF | TGCGCCAGCAGCCAGGTTGGACAGGCGGATCAGCCCCAGCATTTT
once | NA | TRBJ1-1 | TRBV21-1 | CASSKALRPGGDLRDTEAFF | TGTGCCAGCAGCAAAGCGCTAAGGCCAGGGGGCGACCTTAGGGACACTGAAGCTTTCTTT
few | NA | TRBJ1-1 | TRBV2 | CASRIRVGNTEAFF | TGTGCCAGCAGGATCAGGGTGGGGAACACTGAAGCTTTCTTT
once | TRBD1 | TRBJ2-7 | TRBV27 | CASSFPPYRGRTYEQYF | TGTGCCAGCAGTTTCCCCCCCTACAGGGGCCGGACCTACGAGCAGTACTTC
NA | TRBD2 | TRBJ2-3 | TRBV13 | CASSPSGGAALADTQYF | TGTGCCAGCAGCCCTAGCGGGGGGGCGGCTTTAGCAGATACGCAGTATTTT